The 29 T cell receptor beta chains reported below all come from one sample, sequenced in a study of T cell clonality in common variable immunodeficiency. Some clones are missing from TCRdb's copy, which holds only in-frame ones; the method was immunoSEQ multiplex PCR. This table holds 35,000 to 55,000 clones with no singletons; the top ten claim 0.68%. Sequenced sample: peripheral blood mononuclear cells. The receptor source for this set is a person aged 18-70 years in good health.

At least ten counts were recorded for this clone. Coverage ceases 3 residues before the CDR3 finishes, and the germline J gene fills in the end. The chain recombines TRBV5-1 with TRBJ2-6; weak D call: TRBD2 (6 bases). Germline-derived CDR1 and CDR2 are SGHRS and YFSETQ. Trimming took 3 bases from V and 0 from J, leaving 16 bases between them. CDR3 length: 18 amino acids. CDR3 sequence reads: CASSSRGGISSGANVLTF. Partial CDR3 DNA: TGCGCCAGCAGCTCCCGGGGAGGAATCAGCTCTGGGGCCAACGTC.

This clone was counted ten times or more. CDR3 region: CASSLRGGNTEAFF. The CDR3 bases that were read are TGTGCCAGCAGCTTACGGGGAGGTAACACTGAA. This chain uses TRBV11-2 with TRBJ1-1; unclear D gene. Sequencing ends 3 residues short of the CDR3 end; the germline J gene provides the rest. Trimming removed 2 bases from V and 2 bases from J, with 9 bases in between. The CDR3 runs to 14 residues. CDR1 is SGHAT, CDR2 FQNNGV, per germline.

This clone came up many times. The CDR3 end lies 3 residues beyond the end of the read and is filled in from the germline J gene. The gene calls are TRBV29-1 and TRBJ1-1, with D possibly matching TRBD1 (5 bases). Per the germline V gene, CDR1 is SQVTM and CDR2 is ANQGSEA. This CDR3 has 17 amino acids. Trimming removed 7 bases at V and 1 base at J, with 25 bases between. CDR3 sequence reads: CSAEGKFGEGWNTEAFF. CDR3 DNA, as far as it was read: TGCAGCGCTGAGGGGAAATTCGGGGAGGGTTGGAACACTGAA.

This clone was detected ten times or more. The CDR3 end lies 3 residues beyond the end of the read and is filled in from the germline J gene. The chain employs TRBV2 and TRBJ2-5, with 11 bases lining up with TRBD1. CDR1 and CDR2 from the germline V gene are SNHLY and FYNNEI. The CDR3 has 15 amino acids. V was pared by 6 bases and J by 2 bases, with 5 bases of the junction left unmatched. CDR3 DNA, as far as it was read: TGTGCCAGCAGCCCCGGGACAGGGGGACAAGAGACC. Amino acids: CASSPGTGGQET. The entire CDR3 protein is CASSPGTGGQETQYF.

This clone was observed at least ten times. The CDR3 extends 3 residues past the end of the read, so its final part is completed from the germline J gene. The genes are TRBV19 and TRBJ1-5; D possibly corresponds to TRBD1 (5 bases). The CDR3 totals 13 residues. With 4 bases removed from V and 5 bases from J, the gap between germline ends came to 9 bases. Germline assignment: CDR1 LNHDA and CDR2 SQIVND (reference sequence). The CDR3 loop reads CASSTGNYQPQHF. The CDR3 bases that were read are TGTGCCAGTAGTACAGGGAACTATCAGCCC.

This clone was observed at least ten times. Coverage ceases 3 residues before the CDR3 finishes, and the germline J gene fills in the end. The rearrangement uses TRBV30 and TRBJ2-7; unclear D gene. Per germline, CDR1 GTSNPN and CDR2 SVGIG (reference sequence). This CDR3 contains 12 residues. V shed 0 bases and J shed 3 bases, with 6 bases lying between them. The CDR3 loop is CAWSVRSYEQYF. CDR3 bases read: TGTGCCTGGAGTGTCCGCAGCTACGAG. The whole variable domain, remainder taken from reference TRBV30 and TRBJ2-7, is SQTIHQWPATLVQPVGSPLSLECTVEGTSNPNLYWYRQAAGRGLQLLFYSVGIGQISSEVPQNLSASRPQDRQFILSSKKLLLSDSGFYLCAWSVRSYEQYFGPGTRLTVT.

This clone has at least ten counts. The read gets to within 3 residues of the CDR3 end, and the germline J gene fills in the rest. The rearrangement uses TRBV6-2 or TRBV6-3 and TRBJ2-1; D is undetermined. The germline V gene has CDR1 MNHEY and CDR2 SVGEGT. Trimming removed 4 bases at V and 5 bases at J, with 9 bases between. CDR3 size: 13 residues. Incomplete CDR3 DNA: TGTGCCAGCAGTTTCTTCCCAGACAATGAG. Translating gives CASSFFPDNE. The CDR3, in full, reads CASSFFPDNEQFF.

In its sample, this clone was seen many times. The CDR3 end lies 3 residues beyond the end of the read and is filled in from the germline J gene. The rearrangement links TRBV14 to TRBJ1-5, with 9 bases identical to TRBD1. The germline gives CDR1 SGHDN, CDR2 FVKESK. The CDR3 is 15 residues long. With V trimmed by 5 bases and J by 3 bases, 5 bases remained unmatched. The CDR3 here is CASSEGQGVNQPQHF. The sequenced CDR3 bases are TGTGCCAGCAGCGAGGGACAGGGCGTCAATCAGCCC.

This clone came up many times. The observed sequence ends 3 residues before the CDR3 terminus, with the missing tail filled in from the germline J gene. The gene calls are TRBV7-9 and TRBJ2-7; a weak D match, TRBD1 (6 bases). V lost 4 bases and J 3 bases, leaving 16 bases between the germline ends. This CDR3 contains 15 residues. Germline V CDR1 and CDR2: SEHNR, FQNEAQ (reference sequence). CDR3 region: CASSSFDSRGYEQYF. The CDR3 DNA, read in part, is TGTGCCAGCAGCTCCTTCGACAGCAGGGGCTACGAG.

This clone was counted ten times or more. The read ends 3 residues early relative to the CDR3; the germline J gene fills the gap. The gene calls are TRBV6-2 or TRBV6-3 and TRBJ1-5; perhaps TRBD1 as D (6 bases). The CDR3 length is 15 residues. The germline V and J ends were trimmed by 6 bases and 3 bases, with 15 bases remaining between them. CDR1 is MNHEY, CDR2 SVGEGT, per germline. This CDR3 reads CASRHGGAINQPQHF. The CDR3 bases that were read are TGTGCCAGCAGACATGGGGGGGCTATCAATCAGCCC.

In its sample, this clone was seen many times. Coverage ceases 3 residues before the CDR3 finishes, and the germline J gene fills in the end. The chain combines TRBV12-3 or TRBV12-4 with TRBJ1-5; tentative D call: TRBD1 (6 bases). Trimming cost V 5 bases and J 2 bases, with 7 bases left between them. CDR3 length: 13 residues. The chain's CDR3 is CASSGQRNQPQHF. Incomplete CDR3 DNA: TGTGCCAGCAGTGGACAGCGCAATCAGCCC.

This clone showed up many times. The CDR3 goes on 3 residues after the read ends, and that part is filled in from the germline J gene. The chain recombines TRBV12-3 or TRBV12-4 with TRBJ2-7; 7 nucleotides line up with TRBD1. This CDR3 is 13 amino acids long. The J segment lost 2 bases and the V segment lost 5 bases, leaving 3 bases of the junction unmatched. This CDR3 is CASSIGGPYEQYF. The sequenced CDR3 bases are TGTGCCAGCAGTATAGGGGGCCCCTACGAG.

The sample holds many counts of this clone. The CDR3 goes on 3 residues after the read ends, and that part is filled in from the germline J gene. J is TRBJ2-3 and V is TRBV20-1; 14 positions match TRBD2. Trimming cost V 4 bases and J 6 bases; bases outside gene matches: 12. The germline V gene has CDR1 DFQATT and CDR2 SNEGSKA (reference sequence). This CDR3 is 17 amino acids long. The CDR3 reads CSATRLAGGQGPDTQYF. The sequenced part of the CDR3 DNA is TGCAGTGCTACCAGACTAGCGGGGGGGCAGGGTCCCGATACG.

This clone occurred many times. The read is 3 residues too short to cover the CDR3 end, so that end is filled in from the germline J gene. The chain carries TRBV4-1 and TRBJ2-7; 11 nucleotides agree with TRBD2. V lost 6 bases to trimming and J lost 5 bases; unmatched junction nucleotides: 9. CDR1 MGHRA and CDR2 YSYEKL come from the germline V gene. The CDR3 totals 15 residues. The CDR3 DNA, read in part, is TGCGCCAGCAGTCCCTCAATGACTAGCGGGAACGAG. Its translation: CASSPSMTSGNE. The full CDR3 is CASSPSMTSGNEQYF.

This clone has at least ten counts. Read data end 3 residues before the CDR3 end; the end is taken from the germline J gene. This chain uses TRBV10-3 with TRBJ1-1; 7 bases agree with TRBD1. The CDR3 runs 16 residues. Trimming removed 5 bases from V and 3 bases from J; junction bases left unmatched: 12. The germline V gene has CDR1 ENHRY and CDR2 SYGVKD. CDR3 DNA (partial): TGTGCCATCAGTCCGGACAGGTTCACCATCCACACTGAA. Protein sequence: CAISPDRFTIHTE. The full CDR3 sequence reads CAISPDRFTIHTEAFF.

This clone has only a few counts. It differs at one base from a far larger clone, so likely a read error. Read data end 3 residues before the CDR3 end; the end is taken from the germline J gene. The chain employs TRBV30 and TRBJ2-5; TRBD2 agrees at 10 bases. The CDR3 consists of 18 residues. The V gene's germline CDR1 is GTSNPN and CDR2 SVGIG (reference sequence). The DNA read from the CDR3 is TGTGCCTGGCTCAACGCGAGCCTAGCGGGAGCCATCCAAGGGACC. It codes for CAWLNASLAGAIQGT. In full, the CDR3 is CAWLNASLAGAIQGTQYF.

In its sample, this clone was seen many times. The read ends 3 residues before the CDR3 terminus; that terminus is restored from the germline J gene. The chain carries TRBV29-1 and TRBJ1-5; D ambiguous. Germline V gives CDR1 SQVTM, CDR2 ANQGSEA. V lost 7 bases to trimming and J lost 3 bases, with 10 bases between them. CDR3 length: 12 residues. The part of the CDR3 DNA that was read is TGCAGCGCAAAGGACTACAATCAGCCC. It yields the protein CSAKDYNQP. The entire CDR3 reads CSAKDYNQPQHF.

In its sample, this clone was seen many times. The DNA read from the CDR3 is TGTGCCAGAAGACAGGGGGCGAAGACCACTGAA. Encoded protein: CARRQGAKTTE. The complete CDR3 protein is CARRQGAKTTEAFF. The V gene is TRBV6-4, the J gene TRBJ1-1; 10 bases match TRBD1. The CDR3 end falls 3 residues outside the read, so it is completed with the germline J gene. Germline assignment: CDR1 MRHNA and CDR2 SNTAGT. CDR3 length equals 14 residues. V was clipped by 9 bases and J by 4 bases; unmatched bases: 8.

This clone was picked up many times. The missing CDR3 end, 3 residues past where the read stops, is filled in from the germline J gene. The genes are TRBV28 and TRBJ1-4, with TRBD1 as a possible D gene (6 bases). There are 18 residues in the CDR3. CDR1 and CDR2 from the germline V gene are MDHEN and SYDVKM. Trimming pared 3 bases from V and 7 bases from J, leaving 24 bases between. The CDR3 sequence: CASSLNYGTTGRGEKLFF. The part of the CDR3 DNA that was read is TGTGCCAGCAGTTTGAACTATGGTACTACAGGGAGGGGTGAAAAA.

This clone was found many times. The read ends 3 residues shy of where the CDR3 ends; the end is completed using the germline J gene. J is TRBJ2-7 and V is TRBV20-1; a possible D gene is TRBD1 (6 bases). CDR1 and CDR2 (germline): DFQATT, SNEGSKA (reference sequence). The CDR3 covers 14 residues. The V and J ends lost 0 bases and 4 bases respectively, with 13 bases between them. The CDR3 here is CSARERQESYEQYF. CDR3 DNA (partial): TGCAGTGCTAGAGAGAGACAGGAGTCATACGAG.

This clone has at least ten counts. The observed sequence ends 3 residues before the CDR3 terminus, with the missing tail filled in from the germline J gene. The chain combines TRBV5-5 with TRBJ1-1; no clear D. Germline V CDR1 and CDR2: SGHKS, YYEKEE (reference sequence). V lost 0 bases and J lost 1, with 7 bases in between. The CDR3 covers 14 residues. CDR3 residues: CASSLARSNTEAFF. The part of the CDR3 DNA that was read is TGTGCCAGCAGCTTGGCCAGGTCGAACACTGAA.

This clone was detected many times. The CDR3 spells CAWQQASGNTIYF. CDR3 DNA (partial): TGTGCCTGGCAACAGGCCTCTGGAAACACC. The chain carries TRBV30 and TRBJ1-3, with D maybe TRBD1 (5 bases). The DNA ends 3 residues before the CDR3 does, and the rest of the CDR3 is filled in from the germline J gene. There are 13 residues in the CDR3. Germline CDR1 reads GTSNPN; CDR2 reads SVGIG (reference sequence). Deletions cut 5 bases from V and 0 bases from J, with 8 bases between.

This clone was found many times. The read halts 3 residues ahead of the CDR3 end, with the missing end drawn from the germline J gene. The rearrangement uses TRBV6-2 or TRBV6-3 and TRBJ2-5, with TRBD2 matching 8 bases. This CDR3 has 15 residues. With 0 bases clipped from V and 0 bases from J, the junction kept 0 bases outside the gene matches. Germline lookup yields CDR1 MNHEY and CDR2 SVGEGT. The CDR3 bases that were read are TGTGCCAGCAGTTACTCAGCGGGGGACCAAGAGACC. Encoded protein: CASSYSAGDQET. The entire CDR3 sequence reads CASSYSAGDQETQYF.

This clone was counted at least ten times. Read coverage stops 3 residues before the CDR3 terminus; the germline J gene supplies the remainder. The chain links TRBV2 to TRBJ1-2, with 7 bases aligning to TRBD1. Germline CDR1 is SNHLY and CDR2 is FYNNEI. This CDR3 has 13 amino acids. Partial CDR3 DNA: TGTGCCAGCGGAGTGGCAGGGGGATGGGGC. It specifies CASGVAGGWG. In full, the CDR3 reads CASGVAGGWGYTF.

This clone has ten or more counts. CDR3 amino acids: CSAKGTSGSNTQYF. CDR3 DNA, as far as it was read: TGCAGTGCTAAAGGGACTAGCGGGAGCAATACG. The chain employs TRBV20-1 and TRBJ2-3; 14 bases align to TRBD2. The CDR3 is cut off 3 residues early in the read; its end comes from the germline J gene. There are 14 residues in the CDR3. Germline V gene lookup returns CDR1 DFQATT and CDR2 SNEGSKA (reference sequence). V dropped 4 bases and J dropped 7; count of bases not matched to a gene: 4.

This clone was found many times. The read gets to within 3 residues of the CDR3 end, and the germline J gene fills in the rest. The V call is TRBV2, the J call TRBJ2-1; 8 nucleotides line up with TRBD2. Per the germline V gene, CDR1 is SNHLY and CDR2 is FYNNEI. The CDR3 runs to 15 residues. With V trimmed by 4 bases and J by 6 bases, 8 bases remained unmatched. CDR3 DNA, as far as it was read: TGTGCCAGCAGTGTATTCGGGGGGGGCGGCAATGAG. Amino acids: CASSVFGGGGNE. In full, the CDR3 is CASSVFGGGGNEQFF.

This clone has a count of ten or more. The sequence runs out 3 residues before the end of the CDR3; the remainder is reconstructed from the germline J gene. The rearrangement uses TRBV6-2 or TRBV6-3 and TRBJ2-1, with 10 bases matching TRBD2. CDR1 is MNHEY, CDR2 SVGEGT, per germline. The CDR3 extends over 17 amino acids. Trimming took 0 bases from V and 5 from J; bases not matched to a gene: 7. The part of the CDR3 DNA that was read is TGTGCCAGCAGTTACTCGAGCGGACTAGCGGTAGACAATGAG. This gives the protein CASSYSSGLAVDNE. The complete CDR3 sequence is CASSYSSGLAVDNEQFF.

Ten or more counts support this clone. The CDR3 end is not reached by the read, which stops 3 residues before it; the germline J gene fills it in. This sequence joins TRBV19 and TRBJ2-2; weak D call: TRBD2 (5 bases). The germline gives CDR1 LNHDA, CDR2 SQIVND (reference sequence). Trimming removed 7 bases from V and 3 bases from J, with 18 bases in between. The CDR3 has 16 amino acids. CDR3 residues: CASTRPGKADTGELFF. Partial CDR3 DNA: TGTGCCAGTACCCGCCCGGGGAAGGCAGACACCGGGGAG.

This clone was detected many times. With the read ending 3 residues before the CDR3 end, the germline J gene is used to fill in that end. The chain links TRBV15 to TRBJ2-3; 11 nucleotides match TRBD2. The CDR3 runs 18 residues. With 0 bases clipped from V and 4 bases from J, the junction kept 9 bases outside the gene matches. Germline CDR1 and CDR2: LNHNV and YYDKDF (reference sequence). The part of the CDR3 DNA that was read is TGTGCCACCAGCAGAGATGGCATAGCGGGAGGGTTGGCAGATACG. As protein: CATSRDGIAGGLADT. The complete CDR3 reads CATSRDGIAGGLADTQYF.